Following are 27 T cell receptor beta chains from one sample sequenced in a study of monozygotic twins with inflammatory bowel disease. Each CDR3 protein gets one entry in TCRdb, which reprocessed the 5' RACE reads and gives no DNA. The sample has fewer than 400,000 distinct CDR3 sequences. Material: blood. Receptor source: a human donor with ulcerative colitis or Crohn's disease, or a healthy co-twin of an affected twin (not recorded which).

The rearrangement joins TRBV7-2 to TRBJ1-5; TCRdb outputs TRBD1, but without DNA this stays unchecked. Germline V gene lookup returns CDR1 SGHTA and CDR2 FQGNSA. The CDR3 is made up of 15 amino acids. This chain's CDR3 is CASSLGGTANQPQHF. The full variable domain, rest sourced from reference TRBV7-2 and TRBJ1-5, is GAGVSQSPSNKVTEKGKDVELRCDPISGHTALYWYRQSLGQGLEFLIYFQGNSAPDKSGLPSDRFSAERTGGSVSTLTIQRTQQEDSAVYLCASSLGGTANQPQHFGDGTRLSIL.

The chain is built from TRBV28 and TRBJ2-4; TCRdb designates TRBD1, a call that cannot be tested without DNA. The germline gives CDR1 MDHEN, CDR2 SYDVKM. CDR3 length: 14 amino acids. The CDR3 loop reads CASGQELAKNIQYF. The full variable domain, rest sourced from reference TRBV28 and TRBJ2-4, is DVKVTQSSRYLVKRTGEKVFLECVQDMDHENMFWYRQDPGLGLRLIYFSYDVKMKEKGDIPEGYSVSREKKERFSLILESASTNQTSMYLCASGQELAKNIQYFGAGTRLSVL.

V gene TRBV20-1 combines with J gene TRBJ2-7; with no DNA, the TCRdb D assignment of TRBD1 cannot be verified. Germline CDR1 and CDR2: DFQATT and SNEGSKA (reference sequence). This CDR3 contains 16 residues. The chain's CDR3 is CSAREAYSLGPYEQYF.

This chain links TRBV6-2 or TRBV6-3 with TRBJ2-7. CDR3 length: 14 amino acids. Germline CDR1 is MNHEY and CDR2 is SVGEGT. The CDR3 loop is CASRWTGSSYEQYF.

This sequence joins TRBV5-1 and TRBJ1-1; the TCRdb D gene call, TRBD1, has no DNA to confirm it. This CDR3 contains 14 residues. Germline-derived CDR1 and CDR2 are SGHRS and YFSETQ. The CDR3 here is CASALQGTNTEAFF. Full variable domain (remainder filled in from reference TRBV5-1 and TRBJ1-1): KAGVTQTPRYLIKTRGQQVTLSCSPISGHRSVSWYQQTPGQGLQFLFEYFSETQRNKGNFPGRFSGRQFSNSRSEMNVSTLELGDSALYLCASALQGTNTEAFFGQGTRLTVV.

The chain couples TRBV7-2 to TRBJ2-5; checking the TCRdb D call of TRBD1 is not possible without DNA. Per the germline V gene, CDR1 is SGHTA and CDR2 is FQGNSA. The CDR3 is made up of 15 amino acids. The CDR3 sequence is CATSRGLWGGETQYF.

The V gene is TRBV11-2, the J gene TRBJ1-5. The CDR3 runs to 14 residues. Germline-derived CDR1 and CDR2 are SGHAT and FQNNGV. CDR3 protein: CASSLFQVVQPQHF.

The rearrangement uses TRBV19 and TRBJ1-5; TCRdb's D call of TRBD1 is untestable without DNA. There are 15 residues in the CDR3. Germline V CDR1 and CDR2: LNHDA, SQIVND (reference sequence). CDR3 residues: CASTRTGNGNQPQHF. The full variable domain, in which reference TRBV19 and TRBJ1-5 provide the parts outside the CDR3, is DGGITQSPKYLFRKEGQNVTLSCEQNLNHDAMYWYRQDPGQGLRLIYYSQIVNDFQKGDIAEGYSVSREKKESFPLTVTSAQKNPTAFYLCASTRTGNGNQPQHFGDGTRLSIL.

This chain joins TRBV5-1 and TRBJ2-5; TCRdb's assignment of TRBD2 cannot be checked, as there is no DNA. Germline CDR1 SGHRS, CDR2 YFSETQ. The length of the CDR3 is 15 residues. CDR3 sequence reads: CASSITSGGRETQYF.

The rearrangement joins TRBV18 to TRBJ1-6. The CDR3 totals 15 residues. The germline CDR1 and CDR2 sequences are KGHSH and LQKENI. CDR3 region: CASSPPGAKNSPLHF.

This chain uses TRBV5-1 with TRBJ2-3; TCRdb reports TRBD1, a call that lacks DNA to check it against. The CDR3 has 13 amino acids. Germline V CDR1 and CDR2: SGHRS, YFSETQ. CDR3 sequence reads: CASSGTGTDTQYF. Full variable domain (outside the CDR3, taken from reference TRBV5-1 and TRBJ2-3): KAGVTQTPRYLIKTRGQQVTLSCSPISGHRSVSWYQQTPGQGLQFLFEYFSETQRNKGNFPGRFSGRQFSNSRSEMNVSTLELGDSALYLCASSGTGTDTQYFGPGTRLTVL.

The rearrangement joins TRBV28 to TRBJ1-5; TCRdb selects TRBD1, and the lack of DNA leaves this call unchecked. Looked up from germline, CDR1 is MDHEN and CDR2 is SYDVKM. The CDR3 contains 17 residues. The CDR3 loop reads CASRLQVLKGGNQPQHF.

This chain joins TRBV6-1 and TRBJ1-4; TCRdb's D call of TRBD1 is untestable without DNA. The germline CDR1 and CDR2 sequences are MNHNS and SASEGT. The length of the CDR3 is 15 residues. CDR3 sequence: CASRGTDRLNEKLFF.

The CDR3 is CASSLSGQGSISYTF. The rearrangement links TRBV27 to TRBJ1-2; as DNA is missing, the TRBD1 call by TCRdb cannot be tested. The CDR3 spans 15 residues. Germline CDR1 reads MNHEY; CDR2 reads SMNVEV (reference sequence).

The V and J genes are TRBV6-2 or TRBV6-3 and TRBJ2-2. This CDR3 comprises 13 residues. The germline V gene encodes CDR1 MNHEY and CDR2 SVGEGT. CDR3 loop: CASRPANTGELFF.

The chain combines TRBV19 with TRBJ1-1; TCRdb gives TRBD1 as the D gene, but with no DNA this cannot be confirmed. Germline CDR1 and CDR2: LNHDA and SQIVND (reference sequence). The CDR3 is 16 residues long. CDR3 protein: CASSTRDGRMNTEAFF.

The rearrangement uses TRBV20-1 and TRBJ1-2; TCRdb indicates TRBD1, and absent DNA this call remains unverified. The CDR3 is 12 residues long. CDR1 is DFQATT, CDR2 SNEGSKA, per germline (reference sequence). Here the CDR3 reads CSPRGTNYGYTF.

The chain joins TRBV13 to TRBJ2-7; as DNA is missing, the TRBD2 call by TCRdb cannot be tested. Germline V gives CDR1 PRHDT, CDR2 FYEKMQ (reference sequence). The CDR3 runs to 18 residues. CDR3 region: CASSFRRTSGSPVYEQYF.

The J gene is TRBJ1-1, the V gene TRBV11-1. The CDR3 covers 12 residues. Germline V gene lookup returns CDR1 SGHAT and CDR2 FQDESV (reference sequence). The CDR3 spells CASSQSLQKAFF.

The chain carries TRBV28 and TRBJ2-5; the D gene TCRdb calls, TRBD2, cannot be checked with no DNA. Germline V gene lookup returns CDR1 MDHEN and CDR2 SYDVKM. The CDR3 is made up of 13 amino acids. Here the CDR3 reads CASKQGGEETQYF.

V and J are TRBV7-9 and TRBJ2-5. The germline CDR1 and CDR2 sequences are SEHNR and FQNEAQ (reference sequence). This CDR3 region has 16 residues. CDR3 sequence: CASSLSNVYALETQYF.

V gene TRBV6-2 or TRBV6-3 combines with J gene TRBJ2-4. There are 14 residues in the CDR3. Germline CDR1 and CDR2: MNHEY and SVGEGT. CDR3 sequence reads: CASSSEGAKNIQYF.

The chain couples TRBV5-1 to TRBJ2-1; TCRdb selects TRBD2, and the lack of DNA leaves this call unchecked. The CDR3 consists of 15 residues. The germline V gene has CDR1 SGHRS and CDR2 YFSETQ. The CDR3 protein is CASSLGTSGSSEQFF.

V gene TRBV19 combines with J gene TRBJ1-1; with no DNA, the TCRdb D assignment of TRBD1 cannot be verified. CDR1 LNHDA and CDR2 SQIVND come from the germline V gene (reference sequence). There are 15 residues in the CDR3. CDR3 sequence reads: CASSIRGTGNTEAFF.

The chain has TRBV5-6 and TRBJ2-7; TCRdb's D call of TRBD2 is untestable without DNA. Germline CDR1 and CDR2: SGHDT and YYEEEE. This CDR3 is built from 15 residues. The CDR3: CASSLIAGGSYEQYF.

The chain recombines TRBV21-1 with TRBJ2-1. TRBV21-1 is reported as a pseudogene. The CDR3 length is 17 residues. CDR3 in amino acids: CASSKALWKRLRNEQFF.

The V and J genes are TRBV6-2 or TRBV6-3 and TRBJ2-7. The CDR3 loop spans 13 amino acids. Germline CDR1 is MNHEY and CDR2 is SVGEGT. The CDR3 sequence: CASSYFVSYEQYF.